This section outlines one TCR beta chain sequence together with its context. V gave up 5 bases and J gave up 5 bases, with 12 bases separating them. The CDR3 consists of 13 residues. Germline V gene sequence: CDR1 MNHNY, CDR2 SVGAGI (reference sequence). These data come from a study of blood T cell repertoires in COVID-19. Looking at the study overall: PBMCs, B-cell-depleted T cells, or T cells were the source of the cDNA or gDNA that made up the material.

Original processing notes: Using reference gene primer amplification, nucleated cell counts were estimated. Clones were sequenced by immunoSEQ multiplex PCR, and TCRdb holds only the in-frame ones, with some missing. V and J calls and clone size are given by that table; D and trimming were obtained from the DNA. The sample records some 220,000 clones, 80% to 85% being singletons. This chain connects TRBV6-6 to TRBJ2-5, with D possibly being TRBD2 (6 bases). What was sequenced was peripheral blood. The sequence came from a woman in her fifties or sixties with acute or convalescent COVID-19. CDR3 sequence (DNA): TGTGCCAGCAGTCTCGGGACTCCGGAGACCCAGTACTTC. It yields the protein CASSLGTPETQYF.